The clone carrying this TCR beta chain was detected only a few times. This CDR3 is built from 15 residues. V shed 2 bases and J 11 bases; nucleotides not matched to a gene: 11. Germline V gene lookup returns CDR1 SGHVS and CDR2 FQNEAQ. This record belongs to a study of blood T cell repertoires in COVID-19. As for the study in general: Nucleic acid was either cDNA or gDNA, and it came from T cells, B-cell-depleted T cells, or PBMCs.

The data were produced by immunoSEQ multiplex PCR, yet TCRdb's version contains in-frame clones alone and is incomplete. Of some 150,000 clones listed, 80% to 90% are singletons. Input material: peripheral blood. This chain links TRBV7-8 with TRBJ1-3; the match to TRBD1 covers 8 bases. The receptor was isolated from a woman in her 50s with active or convalescent COVID-19. The CDR3 spells CASSLRGTGAGPIYF. CDR3 in DNA: TGTGCCAGCAGCTTAAGGGGGACAGGAGCTGGCCCCATATATTTT.